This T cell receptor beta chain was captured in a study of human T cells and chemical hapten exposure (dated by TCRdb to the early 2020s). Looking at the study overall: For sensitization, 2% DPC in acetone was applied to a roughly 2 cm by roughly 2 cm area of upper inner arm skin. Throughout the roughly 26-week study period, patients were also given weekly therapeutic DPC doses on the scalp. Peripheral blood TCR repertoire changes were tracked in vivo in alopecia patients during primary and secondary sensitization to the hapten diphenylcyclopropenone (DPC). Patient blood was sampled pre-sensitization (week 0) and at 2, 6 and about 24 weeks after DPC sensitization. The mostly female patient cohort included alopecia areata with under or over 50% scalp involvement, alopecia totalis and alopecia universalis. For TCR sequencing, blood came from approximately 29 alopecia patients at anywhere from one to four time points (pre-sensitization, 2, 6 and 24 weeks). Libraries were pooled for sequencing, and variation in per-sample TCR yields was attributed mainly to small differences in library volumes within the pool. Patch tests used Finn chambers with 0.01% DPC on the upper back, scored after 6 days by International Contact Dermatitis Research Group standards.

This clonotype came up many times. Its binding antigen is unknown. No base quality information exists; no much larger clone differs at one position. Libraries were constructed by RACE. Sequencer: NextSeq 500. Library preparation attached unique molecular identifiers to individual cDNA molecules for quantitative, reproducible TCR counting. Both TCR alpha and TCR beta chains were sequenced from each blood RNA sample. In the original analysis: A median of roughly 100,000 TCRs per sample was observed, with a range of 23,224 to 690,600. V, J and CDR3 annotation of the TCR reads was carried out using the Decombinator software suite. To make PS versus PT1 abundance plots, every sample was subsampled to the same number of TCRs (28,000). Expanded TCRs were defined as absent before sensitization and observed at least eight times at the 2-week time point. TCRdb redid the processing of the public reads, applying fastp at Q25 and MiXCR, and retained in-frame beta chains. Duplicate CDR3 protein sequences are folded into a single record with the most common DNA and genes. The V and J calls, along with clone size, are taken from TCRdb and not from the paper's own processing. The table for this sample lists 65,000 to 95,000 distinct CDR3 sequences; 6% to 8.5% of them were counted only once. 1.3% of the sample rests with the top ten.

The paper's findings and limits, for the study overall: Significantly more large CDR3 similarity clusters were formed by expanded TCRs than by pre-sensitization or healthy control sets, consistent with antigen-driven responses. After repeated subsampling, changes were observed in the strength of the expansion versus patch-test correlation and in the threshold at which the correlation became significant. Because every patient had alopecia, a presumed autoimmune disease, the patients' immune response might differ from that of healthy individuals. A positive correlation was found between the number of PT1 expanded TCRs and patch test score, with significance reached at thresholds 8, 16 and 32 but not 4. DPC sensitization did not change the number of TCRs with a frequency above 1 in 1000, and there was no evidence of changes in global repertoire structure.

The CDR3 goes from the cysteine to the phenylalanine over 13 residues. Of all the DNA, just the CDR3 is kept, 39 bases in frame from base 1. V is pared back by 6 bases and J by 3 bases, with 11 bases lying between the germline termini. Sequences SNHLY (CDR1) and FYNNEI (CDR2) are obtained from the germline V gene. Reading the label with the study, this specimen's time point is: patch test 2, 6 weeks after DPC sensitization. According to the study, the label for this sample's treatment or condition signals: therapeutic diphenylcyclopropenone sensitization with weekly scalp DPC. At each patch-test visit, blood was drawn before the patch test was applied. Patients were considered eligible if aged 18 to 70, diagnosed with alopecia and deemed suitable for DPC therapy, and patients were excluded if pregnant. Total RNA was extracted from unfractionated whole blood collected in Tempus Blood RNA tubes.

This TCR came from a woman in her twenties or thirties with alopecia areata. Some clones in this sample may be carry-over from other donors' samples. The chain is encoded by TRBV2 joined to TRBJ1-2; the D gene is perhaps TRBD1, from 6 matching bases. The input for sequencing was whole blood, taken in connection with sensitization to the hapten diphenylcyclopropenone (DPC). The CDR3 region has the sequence CASSRQEDYGYTF. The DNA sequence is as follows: TGTGCCAGCAGCCGACAGGAGGACTATGGCTACACCTTC.